These 14 T cell receptor beta chains were all obtained from the same sample, sequenced in a study of cytomegalovirus exposure and HLA in healthy donors. PCR used 60 Vbeta primers and 13 Jbeta primers. Generated by immunoSEQ multiplex PCR, the TCRdb table keeps only in-frame clones and is missing some. Of a few hundred thousand clones listed, roughly 80% are singletons. What was sequenced was PBMCs. The receptors come from a young man in good health and CMV-seronegative.

The chain employs TRBV5-5 and TRBJ2-1, with D possibly being TRBD2 (6 bases). Germline V lookup: CDR1 SGHKS, CDR2 YYEKEE (reference sequence). Trimming pared 3 bases from V and 9 bases from J, leaving 7 bases between. The CDR3 is made up of 11 amino acids. The chain's CDR3 is CASSWDFEQFF. CDR3 sequence (DNA): TGTGCCAGCAGCTGGGACTTTGAGCAGTTCTTC.

This clone was seen a few times. The J gene is TRBJ1-2, the V gene TRBV28; 9 bases are a match to TRBD1. The germline CDR1 and CDR2 sequences are MDHEN and SYDVKM. The CDR3 loop spans 13 amino acids. Trimming took 6 bases from V and 6 from J; bases not matched to a gene: 5. CDR3 protein: CASRPGTGNGYTF. The CDR3 DNA is TGTGCCAGCAGACCCGGGACAGGGAATGGCTACACCTTC.

The rearrangement links TRBV18 to TRBJ2-5, with TRBD1 as a possible D gene (6 bases). The CDR3 has 13 residues. Between the trimmed V and J ends, which lost 3 bases and 5 bases, there was a span of 10 bases. Germline CDR1 and CDR2: KGHSH and LQKENI. The CDR3 coding sequence is TGTGCCAGCTCACCGATCAGGGGTGAGACCCAGTACTTC. This encodes CASSPIRGETQYF.

V and J are TRBV28 and TRBJ2-3, with D possibly being TRBD2 (5 bases). The V and J ends lost 7 bases and 3 bases respectively, with 11 bases between them. This CDR3 comprises 13 residues. Germline CDR1 and CDR2: MDHEN and SYDVKM. The CDR3 loop is CASTAAGTDTQYF. The CDR3, as DNA: TGTGCCAGCACTGCGGCGGGTACAGATACGCAGTATTTT.

The rearrangement uses TRBV15 and TRBJ2-1; TRBD1 matches 8 bases. The CDR3 contains 13 residues. The ends lost 6 bases at V and 9 bases at J; junction bases unmatched: 7. From germline, CDR1 is LNHNV and CDR2 YYDKDF (reference sequence). CDR3 sequence (DNA): TGTGCCACCAGTGGACAGGGTTCCGCTGAGCAGTTCTTC. Its protein product is CATSGQGSAEQFF. Full variable domain (rest looked up from reference TRBV15 and TRBJ2-1): DAMVIQNPRYQVTQFGKPVTLSCSQTLNHNVMYWYQQKSSQAPKLLFHYYDKDFNNEADTPDNFQSRRPNTSFCFLDIRSPGLGDTAMYLCATSGQGSAEQFFGPGTRLTVL.

The count of this clone is one. The chain has TRBV9 and TRBJ2-2; 7 bases map to TRBD1. The CDR3 is 16 amino acids. J lost 5 bases, V lost 3 bases, and 10 bases had no gene match. Germline assignment: CDR1 SGDLS and CDR2 YYNGEE. In nucleotides, the CDR3 is TGTGCCAGCAGCGCCCGGGACAGTCTTGTAACCGGGGAGCTGTTTTTT. It codes for CASSARDSLVTGELFF. Full variable domain (rest looked up from reference TRBV9 and TRBJ2-2): DSGVTQTPKHLITATGQRVTLRCSPRSGDLSVYWYQQSLDQGLQFLIQYYNGEERAKGNILERFSAQQFPDLHSELNLSSLELGDSALYFCASSARDSLVTGELFFGEGSRLTVL.

The chain employs TRBV6-1 and TRBJ2-5; D is possibly TRBD1 (6 bases). The V and J ends lost 6 bases and 2 bases respectively, with 16 bases between them. The CDR3 contains 15 residues. Germline CDR1 reads MNHNS; CDR2 reads SASEGT. The CDR3 coding sequence is TGTGCCAGCAGGCTACCGGGACACGGTCAAGAGACCCAGTACTTC. Its protein is CASRLPGHGQETQYF.

The chain joins TRBV6-6 to TRBJ2-1; no firm D call. The germline gives CDR1 MNHNY, CDR2 SVGAGI (reference sequence). Trimming removed 0 bases from V and 2 bases from J, with 2 bases in between. The CDR3 contains 13 residues. The CDR3 loop is CASSYSTYNEQFF. CDR3 nucleotides: TGTGCCAGCAGTTACTCCACCTACAATGAGCAGTTCTTC.

The chain recombines TRBV5-1 with TRBJ2-7; 10 bases match TRBD2. Germline V gives CDR1 SGHRS, CDR2 YFSETQ. This CDR3 has 16 residues. V shed 0 bases, J shed 7 bases, and the junction held 10 bases outside the gene matches. The CDR3 protein is CASSLALAGAPGEQYF. The CDR3, as DNA: TGCGCCAGCAGCTTGGCGCTAGCGGGGGCCCCGGGTGAGCAGTACTTC.

V gene TRBV15 combines with J gene TRBJ2-2; TRBD2 aligns across 9 bases. Looked up from germline, CDR1 is LNHNV and CDR2 is YYDKDF (reference sequence). CDR3 length equals 15 residues. V lost 6 bases and J lost 5; bases outside the gene matches: 7. The chain's CDR3 is CATRPGLAGTGELFF. CDR3 nucleotide sequence: TGTGCCACCAGGCCGGGACTAGCAGGTACCGGGGAGCTGTTTTTT.

This chain uses TRBV15 with TRBJ1-1; 7 bases are a match to TRBD1. The CDR3 length is 15 residues. Germline CDR1 reads LNHNV; CDR2 reads YYDKDF (reference sequence). Trimming removed 10 bases from V and 0 bases from J; junction bases left unmatched: 11. The chain's CDR3 is CAIVPGQLMNTEAFF. DNA of the CDR3: TGTGCCATAGTCCCGGGACAGTTAATGAACACTGAAGCTTTCTTT.

V usage is TRBV5-1 and J usage is TRBJ2-5; D might be TRBD1 (6 bases). Germline V lookup: CDR1 SGHRS, CDR2 YFSETQ. This CDR3 is 12 amino acids long. The V gene lost 3 bases and the J gene lost 4 bases, with 7 bases spanning the gap. CDR3 bases: TGCGCCAGCAGCTCCAGGGGAGAGACCCAGTACTTC. Amino acid sequence: CASSSRGETQYF.

This clone was picked up a small number of times. The chain has TRBV6-6 and TRBJ1-2; TRBD1 is a possible D gene (5 bases). Germline V gene lookup returns CDR1 MNHNY and CDR2 SVGAGI (reference sequence). The CDR3 contains 14 residues. Trimming shortened V by 0 bases and J by 8 bases, and 13 bases separated the two germline ends. This CDR3 is CASSYSNPGKGYTF. The CDR3 DNA sequence: TGTGCCAGCAGTTACTCGAATCCAGGGAAGGGCTACACCTTC.

The CDR3, as DNA: TGCGCCAGCAGCTTGGAAGGGACACCGAATGAAAAACTGTTTTTT. This encodes CASSLEGTPNEKLFF. The V gene is TRBV5-1, the J gene TRBJ1-4; TRBD1 is a possible D gene (6 bases). CDR1 and CDR2 from the germline V gene are SGHRS and YFSETQ. The CDR3 spans 15 residues. With 0 bases removed from V and 5 bases from J, the gap between germline ends came to 11 bases.